These T cell receptor beta chains were read from a single sample in a study of T cell responses to AZD1222 COVID-19 vaccine. The protocol was immunoSEQ multiplex PCR, while the TCRdb copy is restricted to in-frame clones and leaves out a portion. The sample consists of tens of thousands of clones, roughly 88% of them appearing once. The material sequenced was peripheral blood, taken 28 days after the second dose of the MenACWY control vaccine. All receptors derive from an adult who received the MenACWY meningococcal vaccine as a control. Each CDR3 is given with its conserved first and last residue. Each record gives: V gene, J gene, clone size, CDR3 protein. Clone size is shown for a subset of rows, as once, few, many or a class of expanded clone.

>TRBV9|TRBJ2-5|NA
CASSPLKGAPETQYF
>TRBV6-6|TRBJ2-1|NA
CASRLRDTSYNEQFF
>TRBV9|TRBJ2-7|once
CASSHGTTFSYEQYF
>TRBV7-8|TRBJ2-7|NA
CASSQRGGEGTYEQYF
>TRBV7-9|TRBJ2-7|NA
CASSLVQGEAYEQYF
>TRBV20-1|TRBJ2-1|NA
CSALLPGEQFF
>TRBV19|TRBJ2-6|NA
CASTLDSPTGANVLTF
>TRBV9|TRBJ1-4|NA
CASNRDAGEKLFF
>TRBV19|TRBJ1-4|NA
CASSGYGTGDEKLFF
>TRBV27|TRBJ1-6|NA
CASSLTGAGSPLHF
>TRBV11-2|TRBJ1-4|NA
CASSQIVGFNEKLFF
>TRBV6-1|TRBJ2-5|few
CASSEEVFLVAAQYF
>TRBV19|TRBJ1-5|NA
CASSIDGVGAQPQHF
>TRBV5-1|TRBJ1-1|NA
CASSPGGNMNTEAFF
>TRBV3-1/TRBV3-2|TRBJ1-3|NA
CASSPSGLSISGNTIYF
>TRBV30|TRBJ1-2|NA
CAWTSGGPPHGYTF
>TRBV4-2|TRBJ2-3|NA
CASSQDGDLYTQYF
>TRBV3-1/TRBV3-2|TRBJ1-6|NA
CASSPYTSTGNSLHF
>TRBV9|TRBJ1-5|NA
CASSPQEGAHYSNQPQHF
>TRBV4-3|TRBJ1-4|NA
CASSQEDRTNEKLFF
>TRBV9|TRBJ2-2|once
CASSATGGRTGELFF
>TRBV14|TRBJ2-2|NA
CASSQDRPNTGELFF
>TRBV5-5|TRBJ1-1|NA
CASSPKGTLENTEAFF
>TRBV6-1|TRBJ1-5|NA
CASSEPGTVNQPQHF
>TRBV27|TRBJ1-1|NA
CASSPRLIPTGQGFF
>TRBV6-5|TRBJ2-7|NA
CASSLYQYEQYF
>TRBV5-6|TRBJ2-3|NA
CASTSTDRVSDTQYF
>TRBV7-2|TRBJ1-3|NA
CASSWGHPSSGNTIYF
>TRBV28|TRBJ1-5|NA
CASSSLLQGGNQPQHF
>TRBV7-2|TRBJ2-5|NA
CASSLASGGAGRETQYF
>TRBV2|TRBJ2-3|NA
CASQRWDTPSTDTQYF
>TRBV6-5|TRBJ2-7|NA
CASSYSGDGGAYEQYF
>TRBV2|TRBJ2-3|NA
CASDLGTGVQDTQYF
>TRBV7-6|TRBJ1-1|NA
CASSLVLEKNTEAFF
>TRBV5-1|TRBJ1-2|NA
CASSTQGVYGYTF
>TRBV12-3/TRBV12-4|TRBJ1-5|NA
CATQEGNQPQHF
>TRBV24-1|TRBJ2-3|NA
CATSRDSTDTQYF
>TRBV19|TRBJ1-2|NA
CASSTGQGANYGYTF
>TRBV18|TRBJ1-2|NA
CASSPYLTTGGGSSNYGYTF
>TRBV5-6|TRBJ2-7|NA
CASSLGYSGDEQYF
>TRBV19|TRBJ2-1|NA
CASSIASGAQNAYNEQFF
>TRBV28|TRBJ1-5|NA
CASSSQGEHQPQHF
>TRBV27|TRBJ1-1|NA
CASSLNPIGEAFF
>TRBV4-3|TRBJ2-3|NA
CASSQAAFTDTQYF